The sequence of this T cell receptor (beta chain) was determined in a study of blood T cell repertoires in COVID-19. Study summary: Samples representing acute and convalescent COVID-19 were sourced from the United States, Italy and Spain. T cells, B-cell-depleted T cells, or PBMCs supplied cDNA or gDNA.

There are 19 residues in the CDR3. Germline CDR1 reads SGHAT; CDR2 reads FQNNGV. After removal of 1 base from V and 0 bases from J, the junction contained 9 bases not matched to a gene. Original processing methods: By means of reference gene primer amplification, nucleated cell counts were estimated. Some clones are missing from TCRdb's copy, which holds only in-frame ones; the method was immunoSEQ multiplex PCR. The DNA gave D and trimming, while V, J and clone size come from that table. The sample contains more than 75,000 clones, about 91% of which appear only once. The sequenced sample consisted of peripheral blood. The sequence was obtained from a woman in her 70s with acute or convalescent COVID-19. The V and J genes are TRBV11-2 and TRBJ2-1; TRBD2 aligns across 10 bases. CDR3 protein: CASSLGYGLADSSYNEQFF. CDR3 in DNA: TGTGCCAGCAGCTTAGGCTACGGACTAGCGGACAGCTCCTACAATGAGCAGTTCTTC.